Each of the 3 T cell receptor beta chains below was sequenced from the same sample in a study of cytomegalovirus exposure and HLA in healthy donors. TCRdb's copy holds only in-frame clones and misses some; the assay was immunoSEQ multiplex PCR. The sample shows some 320,000 clones, roughly 90% of them seen only once. The sequencing input was PBMCs. These receptors all come from a woman in her thirties in good health and CMV-seropositive.

The CDR3 here is CASSVGQSYGYTF. The CDR3 DNA is TGTGCCAGCAGCGTCGGACAGAGTTATGGCTACACCTTC. This sequence joins TRBV7-8 and TRBJ1-2; weak D call: TRBD1 (6 bases). Trimming took 5 bases from V and 5 from J, leaving 12 bases between them. This CDR3 spans 13 amino acids. CDR1 is SGHVS, CDR2 FQNEAQ, per germline.

The chain couples TRBV6-5 to TRBJ2-7; tentatively, D is TRBD1 (6 bases). V was shortened by 6 bases and J by 4 bases, with 13 bases between the two germline ends. Germline values: CDR1 MNHEY, CDR2 SVGAGI. The CDR3 has 13 amino acids. The CDR3 region is CASSRRDNYEQYF. The CDR3, as DNA: TGTGCCAGCAGCCGACGGGACAATTACGAGCAGTACTTC.

The chain has TRBV2 and TRBJ2-1; D call uncertain. The V gene lost 5 bases and the J gene lost 0 bases, with 5 bases spanning the gap. This CDR3 spans 13 amino acids. Germline V gene sequence: CDR1 SNHLY, CDR2 FYNNEI. CDR3: CASSQSSYNEQFF. DNA for the CDR3: TGTGCCAGCAGTCAAAGCTCCTACAATGAGCAGTTCTTC. The full variable domain, in which reference TRBV2 and TRBJ2-1 provide the parts outside the CDR3, is EPEVTQTPSHQVTQMGQEVILRCVPISNHLYFYWYRQILGQKVEFLVSFYNNEISEKSEIFDDQFSVERPDGSNFTLKIRSTKLEDSAMYFCASSQSSYNEQFFGPGTRLTVL.